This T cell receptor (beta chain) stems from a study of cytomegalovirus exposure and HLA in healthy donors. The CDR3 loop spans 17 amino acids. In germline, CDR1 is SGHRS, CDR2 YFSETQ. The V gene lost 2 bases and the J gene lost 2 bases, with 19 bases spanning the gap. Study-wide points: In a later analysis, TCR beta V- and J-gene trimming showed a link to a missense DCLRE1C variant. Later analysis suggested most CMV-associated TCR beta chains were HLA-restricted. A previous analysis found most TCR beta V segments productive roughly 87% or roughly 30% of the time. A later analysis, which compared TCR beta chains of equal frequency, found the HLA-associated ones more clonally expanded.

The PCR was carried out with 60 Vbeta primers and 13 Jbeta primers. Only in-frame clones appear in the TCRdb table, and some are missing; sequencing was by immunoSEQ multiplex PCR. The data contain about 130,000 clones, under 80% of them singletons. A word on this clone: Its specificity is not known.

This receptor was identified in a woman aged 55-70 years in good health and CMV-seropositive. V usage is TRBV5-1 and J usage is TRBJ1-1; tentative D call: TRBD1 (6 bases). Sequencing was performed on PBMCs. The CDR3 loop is CASSFQQGEAGNTEAFF. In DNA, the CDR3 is TGCGCCAGCAGCTTCCAACAGGGAGAGGCGGGTAACACTGAAGCTTTCTTT. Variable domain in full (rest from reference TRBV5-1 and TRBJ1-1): KAGVTQTPRYLIKTRGQQVTLSCSPISGHRSVSWYQQTPGQGLQFLFEYFSETQRNKGNFPGRFSGRQFSNSRSEMNVSTLELGDSALYLCASSFQQGEAGNTEAFFGQGTRLTVV.